This record looks at one TCR beta chain sequence and its context. Its antigen is unknown. The data stem from a study of shared clonotypes between healthy human individuals. Study results and limitations: The study generally estimated greater richness for naive than memory subsets.

The naive CD8 subset, CD45RO-negative cells positively selected for CCR7, excluded terminally differentiated effector memory CD45RA+ cells. Every donor, a Caucasian adult, lived in Nashville, Tennessee. V was cut by 0 bases and J by 5 bases, with 17 bases left in between. The germline V gene encodes CDR1 SGHTS and CDR2 YDEGEE. This CDR3 is 16 amino acids long. Assay used: immunoSEQ multiplex PCR; TCRdb lists only in-frame clones, some missing. This table has about 2 million clones, roughly 94% appearing once. Material: naive CD8+ T cells sorted from blood. The TCR was taken from a young man in good health. The J gene is TRBJ2-5, the V gene TRBV5-8; the D gene is possibly TRBD1 (5 bases). DNA for the CDR3: TGTGCCAGCAGCTTGGTTCTCGGTCAGGGTCTGGAGACCCAGTACTTC. Translated: CASSLVLGQGLETQYF.